Below are 27 T cell receptor beta chains sequenced from a single sample in a study of CD8+CD57+ T cells in acquired aplastic anemia. Sequencing was done on patients that had shown CD8+CD57+ cell expansion by flow cytometry. Genomic DNA provided the template from which TCR beta VDJ and CDR3 profiles were obtained. A single record per CDR3 protein comes from TCRdb applying MiXCR to the reads. The sample consists of 310,000 or so distinct CDR3 sequences, about three fifths of them appearing once. Sequences were obtained from sorted CD4+, CD8+, or CD8+CD57+ T cells (not recorded which) from PBMCs. Every receptor here comes from a human donor with aplastic anemia.

The chain links TRBV7-9 to TRBJ1-2; 7 bases fit TRBD1. Germline trimming cut 5 bases from V and 5 bases from J; bases unmatched to any gene: 5. CDR3 length: 13 residues. CDR1 is SEHNR and CDR2 is FQNEAQ in the germline V gene (reference sequence). CDR3 bases: TGTGCCAGCAGCCTAGGGACAGTGTATGGCTACACCTTC. Its translation is CASSLGTVYGYTF.

This clonotype was found many times. The chain recombines TRBV6-5 with TRBJ2-1, with 11 nucleotides matching TRBD2. Germline loops: CDR1 MNHEY, CDR2 SVGAGI. V lost 6 bases, J lost 5 bases, and 6 bases stayed unmatched. This CDR3 spans 15 amino acids. The CDR3 region has the DNA TGTGCCAGCAGGACAACTAGCGGGAGAGACAATGAGCAGTTCTTC. Translated, it gives CASRTTSGRDNEQFF.

V is TRBV5-1 and J is TRBJ1-6, with TRBD1 matching over 9 bases. Per the germline V gene, CDR1 is SGHRS and CDR2 is YFSETQ. The CDR3 consists of 16 residues. V lost 4 bases to trimming and J lost 10 bases; unmatched junction nucleotides: 12. Here the CDR3 DNA reads TGCGCCAGCAGCAAGGACAGGGGAACTATCGGATCACCCCTCCACTTT. Translating it yields CASSKDRGTIGSPLHF.

To note about this clonotype: A junction boundary mismatches the germline segment, possibly from a read error. The V call is TRBV6-1, the J call TRBJ2-2; 7 bases are shared with TRBD1. Germline loops: CDR1 MNHNS, CDR2 SASEGT. The CDR3 length is 14 residues. The CDR3 protein is CAGSEDRVTGELFF. Here the CDR3 DNA reads TGTGCCGGCAGTGAAGACAGGGTTACCGGGGAGCTGTTTTTT.

This rearrangement joins TRBV5-1 to TRBJ1-5, with D possibly being TRBD1 (5 bases). V was trimmed by 0 bases and J by 11 bases, leaving 18 bases between them. This CDR3 region has 15 residues. Looked up from germline, CDR1 is SGHRS and CDR2 is YFSETQ. For the CDR3, the DNA is TGCGCCAGCAGCTTGGTTGCGGGGCTGGGAGAGACCCAGCATTTT. Its translation is CASSLVAGLGETQHF. The entire variable domain, with the rest obtained from reference TRBV5-1 and TRBJ1-5, is as follows: KAGVTQTPRYLIKTRGQQVTLSCSPISGHRSVSWYQQTPGQGLQFLFEYFSETQRNKGNFPGRFSGRQFSNSRSEMNVSTLELGDSALYLCASSLVAGLGETQHFGDGTRLSIL.

Points on this clonotype: The junction departs from germline at one end; a sequencing error may be responsible. The genes are TRBV12-3 or TRBV12-4 and TRBJ2-2; TRBD1 is a possible D gene (6 bases). The CDR3 is 11 residues long. CDR3 DNA: TGTGCCAGCAGGGGGGCCGGTGAGCTGTTTTTT. It encodes CASRGAGELFF.

V is TRBV24-1 and J is TRBJ2-6; D remains unclear. CDR3 length: 12 amino acids. Germline-derived CDR1 and CDR2 are KGHDR and SFDVKD. CDR3 DNA: TGTGACCGTGAGCCTGGGGCCAACGTCCTGACTTTC. Translated: CDREPGANVLTF.

V and J are TRBV7-9 and TRBJ2-7; weak D call: TRBD1 (5 bases). Trimming took 10 bases from V and 6 from J, leaving 22 bases between them. The CDR3 is 14 amino acids. Germline lookup yields CDR1 SEHNR and CDR2 FQNEAQ (reference sequence). CDR3 amino acids: CATTKMLGLIEQYF. CDR3 DNA: TGTGCCACCACCAAAATGCTGGGGCTGATCGAGCAGTACTTC. The full variable domain, rest sourced from reference TRBV7-9 and TRBJ2-7, is DTGVSQNPRHKITKRGQNVTFRCDPISEHNRLYWYRQTLGQGPEFLTYFQNEAQLEKSRLLSDRFSAERPKGSFSTLEIQRTEQGDSAMYLCATTKMLGLIEQYFGPGTRLTVT.

The chain links TRBV9 to TRBJ1-4, with a possible D match to TRBD1 (6 bases). The CDR3 spans 16 residues. CDR1 and CDR2 from the germline V gene are SGDLS and YYNGEE. Between the trimmed V and J ends, which lost 1 base and 1 base, there was a span of 11 bases. The CDR3 here is CASSVLGGETNEKLFF. The CDR3 coding sequence is TGTGCCAGCAGCGTACTAGGGGGTGAAACTAATGAAAAACTGTTTTTT.

The CDR3 sequence: CAISESGNTDTQYF. CDR3 sequence (DNA): TGTGCCATCAGTGAGTCGGGCAACACAGATACGCAGTATTTT. The chain combines TRBV10-3 with TRBJ2-3; D is unclear. The CDR3 loop spans 14 amino acids. V lost 0 bases and J 2 bases, leaving 6 bases between the germline ends. Germline V gene lookup returns CDR1 ENHRY and CDR2 SYGVKD.

This clonotype was seen at least ten times. This sequence joins TRBV19 and TRBJ2-3; 12 nucleotides agree with TRBD2. The CDR3 is 17 amino acids. Per the germline V gene, CDR1 is LNHDA and CDR2 is SQIVND (reference sequence). V was pared by 6 bases and J by 1 base, with 8 bases of the junction left unmatched. The chain's CDR3 is CASSRTSGVEGTDTQYF. The CDR3 bases are TGTGCCAGTAGCAGGACTAGCGGGGTCGAGGGCACAGATACGCAGTATTTT.

With respect to this clonotype: Because the CDR3's place on the DNA is in doubt, the DNA is left out and the CDR3 is given as listed by TCRdb. This sequence joins TRBV2 and TRBJ1-1; the D call in the table, TRBD1, was not verified against the DNA. CDR1 SNHLY and CDR2 FYNNEI come from the germline V gene. The CDR3 is 21 amino acids in total, end residues counted. CDR3 sequence reads: CASKPGQSYEQYFGPNTEAFF.

This clonotype was seen many times. The chain couples TRBV7-3 to TRBJ1-5; 10 nucleotides align to TRBD1. Trimming removed 5 bases from V and 3 bases from J; junction bases left unmatched: 4. The CDR3 spans 15 residues. Germline-derived CDR1 and CDR2 are SGHTA and FQGTGA. The CDR3 protein is CASSGTGAYNQPQHF. CDR3 bases: TGTGCCAGCAGCGGGACAGGGGCCTACAATCAGCCCCAGCATTTT.

On this clonotype itself: Germline is not matched at one junction end, which may reflect a read error. J is TRBJ2-5 and V is TRBV2, with a weak D call TRBD2 (6 bases). CDR1 is SNHLY and CDR2 is FYNNEI in the germline V gene. CDR3 size: 16 residues. CDR3 residues: CASSERGSGTNQPQHF. In nucleotides, the CDR3 is TGTGCCAGCAGTGAACGGGGGTCAGGGACCAATCAGCCCCAGCACTTC. The full variable domain, completed using reference TRBV2 and TRBJ2-5, is EPEVTQTPSHQVTQMGQEVILRCVPISNHLYFYWYRQILGQKVEFLVSFYNNEISEKSEIFDDQFSVERPDGSNFTLKIRSTKLEDSAMYFCASSERGSGTNQPQHFGPGTRLLVL.

The sample holds many counts of this clonotype. The chain links TRBV5-8 to TRBJ1-3, with D unclear. This CDR3 is built from 15 residues. Germline lookup yields CDR1 SGHTS and CDR2 YDEGEE. Trimming stripped 3 bases from V and 0 bases from J, with 10 bases between. CDR3 in amino acids: CASSSRGNSGNTIYF. In DNA, the CDR3 is TGTGCCAGCAGCTCCCGGGGAAACTCTGGAAACACCATATATTTT.

The rearrangement links TRBV7-3 to TRBJ2-5; 13 bases map to TRBD2. The germline V gene encodes CDR1 SGHTA and CDR2 FQGTGA. V shed 5 bases and J 5 bases; nucleotides not matched to a gene: 5. This CDR3 contains 15 residues. CDR3 DNA: TGTGCCAGCAGCCAGTTGACTAGCGGGAGGGAGACCCAGTACTTC. This gives the protein CASSQLTSGRETQYF.

This clonotype was observed at least ten times. This chain uses TRBV6-5 with TRBJ1-3, with a weak D call TRBD1 (6 bases). The V end lost 6 bases, the J end lost 1 base, and 22 bases lay between the germline ends. Germline assignment: CDR1 MNHEY and CDR2 SVGAGI. The CDR3 has 18 amino acids. The CDR3 sequence: CASSRDWDTLSSGNTIYF. Written as DNA, the CDR3 is TGTGCCAGCAGCCGAGATTGGGACACTCTGAGTTCTGGAAACACCATATATTTT.

This chain uses TRBV9 with TRBJ2-1; maybe TRBD1 (5 bases). CDR1 is SGDLS and CDR2 is YYNGEE in the germline V gene. The CDR3 has 15 amino acids. V lost 0 bases to trimming and J lost 2 bases, with 9 bases between them. The DNA for the CDR3 is TGTGCCAGCAGCGTAGCAGGGTCGGCCTACAATGAGCAGTTCTTC. It translates to CASSVAGSAYNEQFF. Combining the CDR3 with reference TRBV9 and TRBJ2-1 gives the whole variable domain DSGVTQTPKHLITATGQRVTLRCSPRSGDLSVYWYQQSLDQGLQFLIQYYNGEERAKGNILERFSAQQFPDLHSELNLSSLELGDSALYFCASSVAGSAYNEQFFGPGTRLTVL.

This chain links TRBV7-3 with TRBJ2-2, with 9 bases matching TRBD1. CDR1 and CDR2 (germline): SGHTA, FQGTGA. Trimming took 6 bases from V and 4 from J; bases not matched to a gene: 3. CDR3 length equals 14 residues. DNA for the CDR3: TGTGCCAGCAGTTGGGACAGGGTCACCGGGGAGCTGTTTTTT. Its translation is CASSWDRVTGELFF.

The chain combines TRBV7-2 with TRBJ1-3, with TRBD1 matching 9 bases. Germline assignment: CDR1 SGHTA and CDR2 FQGNSA. The trim removed 6 bases at V and 8 bases at J, leaving 5 bases unmatched. The CDR3 runs 13 residues. CDR3 sequence: CASSSQGADTIYF. DNA of the CDR3: TGTGCCAGCAGTTCACAGGGGGCTGACACCATATATTTT.

The chain is built from TRBV14 and TRBJ1-1; 7 nucleotides match TRBD1. V lost 2 bases and J lost 4; bases outside the gene matches: 7. CDR1 SGHDN and CDR2 FVKESK come from the germline V gene. This CDR3 comprises 15 residues. DNA for the CDR3: TGTGCCAGCAGCCAATTAGGACAGGCGCGCACTGAAGCTTTCTTT. Protein product: CASSQLGQARTEAFF. Together with reference TRBV14 and TRBJ1-1, the CDR3 gives the full variable domain: EAGVTQFPSHSVIEKGQTVTLRCDPISGHDNLYWYRRVMGKEIKFLLHFVKESKQDESGMPNNRFLAERTGGTYSTLKVQPAELEDSGVYFCASSQLGQARTEAFFGQGTRLTVV.

The chain links TRBV10-3 to TRBJ2-7; TRBD1 might be the D (5 bases). Trimming shortened V by 2 bases and J by 4 bases, and 15 bases separated the two germline ends. The CDR3 is made up of 15 amino acids. The germline gives CDR1 ENHRY, CDR2 SYGVKD. The DNA of the CDR3 is TGTGCCATCAGTGAGCGGACACAGCTTGGGTACGAGCAGTACTTC. Encoded protein: CAISERTQLGYEQYF.

The V call is TRBV5-1, the J call TRBJ1-5, with D possibly being TRBD1 (6 bases). Germline CDR1 is SGHRS and CDR2 is YFSETQ. Trimming took off 4 bases at V and 3 bases at J, with 11 bases between the two ends. The CDR3 is 14 residues long. The DNA of the CDR3 is TGCGCCAGCAGCCAACAGGGAGACAATCAGCCCCAGCATTTT. The encoded protein is CASSQQGDNQPQHF.

About this clonotype: With a much larger clone just one base away, this may be a read error. The chain joins TRBV5-1 to TRBJ2-5; the match to TRBD2 covers 10 bases. Germline V lookup: CDR1 SGHRS, CDR2 YFSETQ. This CDR3 is built from 17 residues. The CDR3 sequence: CASSLAPSGRTKETRYF. The CDR3 nucleotides read TGCGCCAGCAGCTTGGCTCCTAGCGGGAGAACAAAAGAGACCCGGTACTTC.

This clonotype occurred many times. V usage is TRBV29-1 and J usage is TRBJ2-2; D may be TRBD1 (6 bases). The V end lost 5 bases, the J end lost 6 bases, and 10 bases lay between the germline ends. The CDR3 is made up of 12 amino acids. Germline assignment: CDR1 SQVTM and CDR2 ANQGSEA. In nucleotides, the CDR3 is TGCAGCGTTAACACAGGGCCCGGGGAGCTGTTTTTT. Encoded protein: CSVNTGPGELFF.

This clonotype was recorded a few times. This chain links TRBV29-1 with TRBJ2-2, with 7 bases that match TRBD1. Germline CDR1 SQVTM, CDR2 ANQGSEA. Trimming cost V 4 bases and J 2 bases; bases outside gene matches: 10. The CDR3 is made up of 16 amino acids. In DNA form, the CDR3 reads TGCAGCGTTGTTGCTATCGGGACAGCTAACACCGGGGAGCTGTTTTTT. Protein: CSVVAIGTANTGELFF.

The rearrangement uses TRBV24-1 and TRBJ1-6; TRBD1 matches at 9 bases. CDR1 is KGHDR, CDR2 SFDVKD, per germline. CDR3 length equals 17 residues. V shed 9 bases and J 0 bases; nucleotides not matched to a gene: 8. This CDR3 reads CATADRGTSSYNSPLHF. CDR3 DNA sequence: TGTGCCACCGCTGACAGGGGGACGAGCTCCTATAATTCACCCCTCCACTTT.